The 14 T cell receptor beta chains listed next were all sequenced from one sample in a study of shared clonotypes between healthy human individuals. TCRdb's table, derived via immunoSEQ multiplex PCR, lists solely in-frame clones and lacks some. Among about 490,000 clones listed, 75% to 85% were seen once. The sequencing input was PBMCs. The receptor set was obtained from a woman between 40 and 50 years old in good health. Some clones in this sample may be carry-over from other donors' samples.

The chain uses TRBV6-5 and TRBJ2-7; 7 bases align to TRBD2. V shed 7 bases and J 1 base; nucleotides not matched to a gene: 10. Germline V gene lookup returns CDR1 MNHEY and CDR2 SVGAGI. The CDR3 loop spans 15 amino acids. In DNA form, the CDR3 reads TGTGCCAGCACTGCTAACGGACTAGTTTCCTACGAGCAGTACTTC. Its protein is CASTANGLVSYEQYF.

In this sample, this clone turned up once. The CDR3 is CASSGRWDRTYNEQFF. CDR3 DNA: TGTGCCAGCAGTGGGAGGTGGGACAGAACCTACAATGAGCAGTTCTTC. The V gene is TRBV2, the J gene TRBJ2-1; 7 bases are shared with TRBD1. V shed 4 bases, J shed 2 bases, and the junction held 8 bases outside the gene matches. The CDR3 runs to 16 residues. Germline V lookup: CDR1 SNHLY, CDR2 FYNNEI. The full variable domain, in which reference TRBV2 and TRBJ2-1 provide the parts outside the CDR3, is EPEVTQTPSHQVTQMGQEVILRCVPISNHLYFYWYRQILGQKVEFLVSFYNNEISEKSEIFDDQFSVERPDGSNFTLKIRSTKLEDSAMYFCASSGRWDRTYNEQFFGPGTRLTVL.

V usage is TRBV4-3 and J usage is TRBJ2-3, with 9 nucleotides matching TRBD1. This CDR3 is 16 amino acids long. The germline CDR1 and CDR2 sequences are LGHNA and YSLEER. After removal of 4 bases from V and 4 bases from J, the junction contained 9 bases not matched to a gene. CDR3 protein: CASSRSGTGFSDTQYF. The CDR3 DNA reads TGCGCCAGCAGCCGATCCGGGACAGGGTTTTCAGATACGCAGTATTTT.

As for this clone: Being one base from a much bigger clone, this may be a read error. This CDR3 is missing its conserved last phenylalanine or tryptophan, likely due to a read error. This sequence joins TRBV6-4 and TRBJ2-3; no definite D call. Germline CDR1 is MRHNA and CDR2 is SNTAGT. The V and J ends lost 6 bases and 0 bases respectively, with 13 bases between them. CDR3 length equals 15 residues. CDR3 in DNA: TGTGCCAGCAGCGCAGATCCGGGTAGCACAGATACGCAGTATCTT. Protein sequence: CASSADPGSTDTQYL.

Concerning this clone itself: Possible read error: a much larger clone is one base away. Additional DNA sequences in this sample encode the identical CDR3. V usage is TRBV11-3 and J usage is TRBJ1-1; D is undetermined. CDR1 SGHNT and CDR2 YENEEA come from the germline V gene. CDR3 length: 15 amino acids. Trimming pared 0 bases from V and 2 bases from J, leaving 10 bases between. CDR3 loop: CASSLDPTANTEAFF. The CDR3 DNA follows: TGTGCCAGCAGCTTAGACCCGACGGCAAACACTGAAGCTTTCTTT.

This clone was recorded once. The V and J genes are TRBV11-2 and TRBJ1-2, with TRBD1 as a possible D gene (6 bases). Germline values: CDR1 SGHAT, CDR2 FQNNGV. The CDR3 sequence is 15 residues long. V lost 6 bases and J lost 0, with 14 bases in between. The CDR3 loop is CASRPHRDSNYGYTF. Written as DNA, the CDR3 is TGTGCCAGCAGACCCCACAGGGATTCTAACTATGGCTACACCTTC.

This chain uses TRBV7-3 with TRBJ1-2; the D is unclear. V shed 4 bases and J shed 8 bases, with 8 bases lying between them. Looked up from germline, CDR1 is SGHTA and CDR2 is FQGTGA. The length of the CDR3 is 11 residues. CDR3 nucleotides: TGTGCCAGCAGCTGGACGGCCGGCTACACCTTC. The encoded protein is CASSWTAGYTF. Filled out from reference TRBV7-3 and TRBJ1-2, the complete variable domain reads GAGVSQTPSNKVTEKGKYVELRCDPISGHTALYWYRQSLGQGPEFLIYFQGTGAADDSGLPNDRFFAVRPEGSVSTLKIQRTERGDSAVYLCASSWTAGYTFGSGTRLTVV.

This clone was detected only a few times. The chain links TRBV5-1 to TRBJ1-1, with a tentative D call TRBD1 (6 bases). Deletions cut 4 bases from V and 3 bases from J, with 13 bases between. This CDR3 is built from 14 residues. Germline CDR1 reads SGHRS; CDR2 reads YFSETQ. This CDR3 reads CASSIGTLHTEAFF. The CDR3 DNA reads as TGCGCCAGCAGCATAGGGACACTTCACACTGAAGCTTTCTTT.

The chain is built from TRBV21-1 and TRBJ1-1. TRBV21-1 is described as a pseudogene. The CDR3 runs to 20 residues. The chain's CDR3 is CASSSQKRDAEGGTNTEAFF. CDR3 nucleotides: TGTGCCAGCAGCAGTCAGAAACGCGACGCGGAGGGAGGTACGAACACTGAAGCTTTCTTT.

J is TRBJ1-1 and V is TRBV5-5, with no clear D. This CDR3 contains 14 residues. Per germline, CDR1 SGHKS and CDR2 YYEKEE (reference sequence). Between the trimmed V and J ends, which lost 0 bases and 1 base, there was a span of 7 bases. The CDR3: CASSLAAGNTEAFF. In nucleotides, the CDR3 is TGTGCCAGCAGCTTGGCGGCAGGGAACACTGAAGCTTTCTTT.

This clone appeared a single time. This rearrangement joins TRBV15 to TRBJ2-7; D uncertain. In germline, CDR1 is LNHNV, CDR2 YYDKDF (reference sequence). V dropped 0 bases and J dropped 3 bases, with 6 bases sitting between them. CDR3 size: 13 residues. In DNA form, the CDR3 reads TGTGCCACCAGCAGAGATGTCGGCTACGAGCAGTACTTC. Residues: CATSRDVGYEQYF.

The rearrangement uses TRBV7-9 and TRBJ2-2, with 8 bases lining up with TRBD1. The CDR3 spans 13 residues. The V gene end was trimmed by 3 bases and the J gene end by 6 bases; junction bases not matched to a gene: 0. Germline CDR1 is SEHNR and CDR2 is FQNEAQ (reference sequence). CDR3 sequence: CASSLDRAGELFF. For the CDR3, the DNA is TGTGCCAGCAGCTTGGACAGGGCCGGGGAGCTGTTTTTT.

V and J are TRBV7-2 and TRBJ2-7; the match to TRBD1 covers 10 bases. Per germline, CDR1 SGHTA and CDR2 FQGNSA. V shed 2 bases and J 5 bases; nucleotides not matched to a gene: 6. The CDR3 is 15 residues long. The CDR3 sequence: CASSLPPTGGDEQYF. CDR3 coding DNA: TGTGCCAGCAGCTTACCCCCGACAGGGGGCGACGAGCAGTACTTC.

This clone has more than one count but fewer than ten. CDR3 region: CASSWEADTQYF. DNA of the CDR3: TGCGCCAGCAGTTGGGAGGCAGATACGCAGTATTTT. The chain recombines TRBV5-1 with TRBJ2-3; D perhaps matches TRBD2 (6 bases). Trimming cost V 5 bases and J 4 bases, with 8 bases left between them. The germline gives CDR1 SGHRS, CDR2 YFSETQ. The CDR3 is 12 residues long.